Following are 5 T cell receptor beta chains from one sample sequenced in a study of blood T cell repertoires in COVID-19. Profiled with immunoSEQ multiplex PCR; TCRdb holds only in-frame clones, not every one. The sample yields 55,000 to 65,000 clones, more than 70% seen once. Sequencing input: peripheral blood. The source is a man in his 60s with active or convalescent COVID-19.

This chain joins TRBV5-1 and TRBJ2-2; 14 bases are shared with TRBD2. The CDR3 is made up of 19 amino acids. Germline lookup yields CDR1 SGHRS and CDR2 YFSETQ. V trimming: 4 bases; J trimming: 4 bases; junction bases outside the gene matches: 12. The CDR3 DNA sequence: TGCGCCAGCAGCGGAGCCGGGACTAGCGGGAGTCTTACCACCGGGGAGCTGTTTTTT. Translation: CASSGAGTSGSLTTGELFF. Full variable domain (remainder filled in from reference TRBV5-1 and TRBJ2-2): KAGVTQTPRYLIKTRGQQVTLSCSPISGHRSVSWYQQTPGQGLQFLFEYFSETQRNKGNFPGRFSGRQFSNSRSEMNVSTLELGDSALYLCASSGAGTSGSLTTGELFFGEGSRLTVL.

In its sample, this clone was seen once. The V gene is TRBV7-8, the J gene TRBJ2-7; no firm D call. Germline values: CDR1 SGHVS, CDR2 FQNEAQ. CDR3 length: 12 amino acids. Trimming took 3 bases from V and 3 from J, leaving 6 bases between them. The DNA for the CDR3 is TGTGCCAGCAGCTTTGGCCACTACGAGCAGTACTTC. Its protein is CASSFGHYEQYF.

The chain employs TRBV28 and TRBJ2-7; TRBD1 matches at 7 bases. V dropped 5 bases and J dropped 3; count of bases not matched to a gene: 10. The germline gives CDR1 MDHEN, CDR2 SYDVKM. The CDR3 loop spans 15 amino acids. The CDR3 here is CASSPRQGSGYEQYF. In DNA, the CDR3 is TGTGCCAGCAGTCCAAGACAGGGATCCGGCTACGAGCAGTACTTC.

V usage is TRBV7-2 and J usage is TRBJ2-2; perhaps TRBD1 as D (6 bases). Germline lookup yields CDR1 SGHTA and CDR2 FQGNSA. Trimming left V 6 bases short and J 6 bases short, with 11 bases between. The CDR3 length is 13 residues. CDR3 in amino acids: CASRRTVSGELFF. CDR3 in DNA: TGTGCCAGCAGGCGGACAGTTTCCGGGGAGCTGTTTTTT.

V gene TRBV19 combines with J gene TRBJ1-6, with 9 nucleotides matching TRBD1. The CDR3 has 17 residues. Germline V gives CDR1 LNHDA, CDR2 SQIVND (reference sequence). The V segment lost 0 bases and the J segment 6 bases; nucleotides outside the gene matches: 6. The CDR3 loop reads CASSIEVADRGNSPLHF. For the CDR3, the DNA is TGTGCCAGTAGTATAGAAGTCGCGGACAGGGGTAATTCACCCCTCCACTTT.